The 20 T cell receptor beta chains reported below all come from one sample, sequenced in a study of blood T cell repertoires in COVID-19. Produced via immunoSEQ multiplex PCR; TCRdb's table is partial and in-frame only. The sample consists of hundreds of thousands of clones, over 75% of them appearing once. Material for sequencing was PBMCs or T cells enriched from blood (not recorded which). The receptors were gathered from a woman aged 35 to 49 who had recovered from COVID-19.

This clone was detected only once. The chain couples TRBV7-2 to TRBJ2-7, with TRBD2 identical over 11 bases. Germline values: CDR1 SGHTA, CDR2 FQGNSA. The V and J ends lost 3 bases and 2 bases, in that order; junction bases with no gene match: 3. The CDR3 extends over 15 amino acids. The CDR3 region has the DNA TGTGCCAGCAGCTTGGGGGGACTAGCGGCCTACGAGCAGTACTTC. It specifies CASSLGGLAAYEQYF. Full variable domain (rest looked up from reference TRBV7-2 and TRBJ2-7): GAGVSQSPSNKVTEKGKDVELRCDPISGHTALYWYRQSLGQGLEFLIYFQGNSAPDKSGLPSDRFSAERTGGSVSTLTIQRTQQEDSAVYLCASSLGGLAAYEQYFGPGTRLTVT.

In this sample, this clone turned up once. V is TRBV6-5 and J is TRBJ2-3; D gene uncertain. Trimming stripped 6 bases from V and 6 bases from J, with 16 bases between. Germline CDR1 reads MNHEY; CDR2 reads SVGAGI. CDR3 length: 14 residues. The CDR3, as DNA: TGTGCCAGCAGCTCTAGTGCCTGGTCGGATACGCAGTATTTT. It codes for CASSSSAWSDTQYF.

V is TRBV5-6 and J is TRBJ2-1, with D unresolved. Between the trimmed V and J ends, which lost 2 bases and 6 bases, there was a span of 12 bases. Germline-derived CDR1 and CDR2 are SGHDT and YYEEEE. The CDR3 covers 14 residues. The CDR3 bases are TGTGCCAGCAGCTTCCCTGCCGCCGGCAATGAGCAGTTCTTC. Translating gives CASSFPAAGNEQFF. The full variable domain, its missing parts supplied by reference TRBV5-6 and TRBJ2-1, is DAGVTQSPTHLIKTRGQQVTLRCSPKSGHDTVSWYQQALGQGPQFIFQYYEEEERQRGNFPDRFSGHQFPNYSSELNVNALLLGDSALYLCASSFPAAGNEQFFGPGTRLTVL.

The chain carries TRBV19 and TRBJ2-6, with 9 positions matching TRBD2. The CDR3 is 15 amino acids. From germline, CDR1 is LNHDA and CDR2 SQIVND (reference sequence). J was trimmed by 9 bases and V by 0 bases; bases with no gene match: 3. Here the CDR3 reads CASSIEQTSGNVLTF. CDR3 coding DNA: TGTGCCAGTAGTATAGAGCAGACTAGCGGCAACGTCCTGACTTTC. The whole variable domain, remainder taken from reference TRBV19 and TRBJ2-6, is DGGITQSPKYLFRKEGQNVTLSCEQNLNHDAMYWYRQDPGQGLRLIYYSQIVNDFQKGDIAEGYSVSREKKESFPLTVTSAQKNPTAFYLCASSIEQTSGNVLTFGAGSRLTVL.

This clone was found once. The genes are TRBV5-4 and TRBJ1-1; D is possibly TRBD1 (6 bases). The V and J ends lost 6 bases and 2 bases respectively, with 23 bases between them. In germline, CDR1 is SGHNT, CDR2 YYREEE (reference sequence). The CDR3 has 17 residues. The chain's CDR3 is CASTPLGGGAGNTEAFF. The CDR3 DNA sequence: TGTGCCAGCACCCCTCTCGGCGGGGGCGCGGGAAACACTGAAGCTTTCTTT.

This clone was recorded only once. The rearrangement links TRBV7-3 to TRBJ1-1, with D unclear. CDR3 length: 16 amino acids. CDR1 is SGHTA and CDR2 is FQGTGA in the germline V gene. V dropped 4 bases and J dropped 0 bases, with 15 bases sitting between them. CDR3 coding DNA: TGTGCCAGCAGCTCCCCTTGGTCGGAGTTGAACACTGAAGCTTTCTTT. Translating gives CASSSPWSELNTEAFF.

The J gene is TRBJ2-3, the V gene TRBV10-3; 13 bases line up with TRBD2. The germline V gene encodes CDR1 ENHRY and CDR2 SYGVKD. This CDR3 has 17 residues. Germline trimming cut 3 bases from V and 3 bases from J; bases unmatched to any gene: 6. CDR3 bases: TGTGCCATCAGTGAAGGACTAGCGGGAGAGGGAACAGATACGCAGTATTTT. This translates into CAISEGLAGEGTDTQYF.

This sequence joins TRBV10-2 and TRBJ2-1; 9 bases line up with TRBD1. The CDR3 has 15 residues. After removal of 6 bases from V and 2 bases from J, the junction contained 5 bases not matched to a gene. Germline loops: CDR1 WSHSY, CDR2 SAAADI. CDR3 in DNA: TGCGCCAGCAGATTGGGACAGGGCCCCTACAATGAGCAGTTCTTC. Its translation is CASRLGQGPYNEQFF.

The chain combines TRBV7-2 with TRBJ1-5; D remains ambiguous. The CDR3 sequence is 14 residues long. The ends were cut back, 7 bases at V and 5 bases at J, with 15 bases in the middle. Germline V gene data show CDR1 as SGHTA and CDR2 as FQGNSA. Here the CDR3 DNA reads TGTGCCAGCAAGATCGCGGGCTGGGATCAGCCCCAGCATTTT. Translation gives CASKIAGWDQPQHF.

The CDR3 spells CASSDPGTDNSNQPQHF. CDR3 DNA sequence: TGTGCCAGCAGCGATCCCGGGACAGATAATAGCAATCAGCCCCAGCATTTT. The gene calls are TRBV21-1 and TRBJ1-5; TRBD1, the table's D call, lacks a check against the DNA. TRBV21-1 is a documented pseudogene. CDR3 length equals 17 residues.

The chain links TRBV18 to TRBJ1-5; 10 bases are a match to TRBD1. The V gene end was trimmed by 5 bases and the J gene end by 5 bases; junction bases not matched to a gene: 3. The CDR3 loop spans 14 amino acids. The germline gives CDR1 KGHSH, CDR2 LQKENI. The CDR3: CASSGGTGDQPQHF. CDR3 sequence (DNA): TGTGCCAGCTCAGGTGGGACAGGGGATCAGCCCCAGCATTTT.

The CDR3 region has the DNA TGTGCCAGCAGCCAAGATACTGGCGCGGGAGGGACGGGGTACGAGCAGTACTTC. This sequence encodes CASSQDTGAGGTGYEQYF. J is TRBJ2-7 and V is TRBV4-2; 9 bases match TRBD2. After removal of 0 bases from V and 4 bases from J, the junction contained 13 bases not matched to a gene. CDR1 LGHNA and CDR2 YNFKEQ come from the germline V gene. The CDR3 length is 18 residues.

The chain employs TRBV4-1 and TRBJ1-6, with 8 positions matching TRBD1. The V gene end was trimmed by 0 bases and the J gene end by 5 bases; junction bases not matched to a gene: 3. There are 16 residues in the CDR3. Germline CDR1 MGHRA, CDR2 YSYEKL. CDR3 DNA: TGCGCCAGCAGCCAAGAGGACAGGGAACATAATTCACCCCTCCACTTT. Protein product: CASSQEDREHNSPLHF.

The chain combines TRBV6-5 with TRBJ1-1, with D uncertain. The CDR3 length is 14 residues. Between the trimmed V and J ends, which lost 7 bases and 0 bases, there was a span of 12 bases. Germline values: CDR1 MNHEY, CDR2 SVGAGI. CDR3 nucleotide sequence: TGTGCCAGCAAGGGCGGGCAAATGAACACTGAAGCTTTCTTT. It yields the protein CASKGGQMNTEAFF.

This clone was seen only once. The chain couples TRBV11-3 to TRBJ2-1; no reliable D call. With 1 base removed from V and 8 bases from J, the gap between germline ends came to 6 bases. This CDR3 spans 12 amino acids. From germline, CDR1 is SGHNT and CDR2 YENEEA. CDR3: CASSLGRDEQFF. In DNA form, the CDR3 reads TGTGCCAGCAGCTTAGGACGGGATGAGCAGTTCTTC.

This chain links TRBV30 with TRBJ2-7; TRBD2 matches at 9 bases. The germline V gene has CDR1 GTSNPN and CDR2 SVGIG (reference sequence). This CDR3 has 21 amino acids. Trimming removed 2 bases from V and 2 bases from J; junction bases left unmatched: 25. CDR3 amino acids: CAWSTVGGLAPTFVAPYEQYF. The DNA for the CDR3 is TGTGCCTGGAGTACAGTCGGGGGACTAGCCCCTACGTTCGTAGCTCCCTACGAGCAGTACTTC.

The gene calls are TRBV7-2 and TRBJ2-7, with 7 bases fitting TRBD2. Germline V gene sequence: CDR1 SGHTA, CDR2 FQGNSA. The CDR3 is 15 residues long. V lost 1 base and J lost 1; bases outside the gene matches: 4. CDR3 coding DNA: TGTGCCAGCAGCTTAGGACTAGCAGCTTCCTACGAGCAGTACTTC. Its protein is CASSLGLAASYEQYF.

V is TRBV19 and J is TRBJ1-1; the match to TRBD1 covers 7 bases. V dropped 10 bases and J dropped 0; count of bases not matched to a gene: 5. Germline V gene sequence: CDR1 LNHDA, CDR2 SQIVND (reference sequence). This CDR3 is built from 13 residues. CDR3: CATGTALNTEAFF. DNA for the CDR3: TGTGCCACAGGGACAGCACTGAACACTGAAGCTTTCTTT. Using reference TRBV19 and TRBJ1-1 for the parts outside the CDR3, the full variable domain is DGGITQSPKYLFRKEGQNVTLSCEQNLNHDAMYWYRQDPGQGLRLIYYSQIVNDFQKGDIAEGYSVSREKKESFPLTVTSAQKNPTAFYLCATGTALNTEAFFGQGTRLTVV.

The chain links TRBV9 to TRBJ2-5, with D possibly TRBD1 on 5 matching bases. The germline V and J ends were trimmed by 6 bases and 1 base, with 13 bases remaining between them. CDR1 SGDLS and CDR2 YYNGEE come from the germline V gene. CDR3 size: 14 residues. CDR3 nucleotide sequence: TGTGCCAGCAACCCTACAGGCCCCCAAGAGACCCAGTACTTC. This codes for CASNPTGPQETQYF.

The CDR3 sequence: CASSEGQGGVYEQYF. CDR3 DNA sequence: TGCGCCAGCAGTGAAGGACAGGGAGGGGTCTACGAGCAGTACTTC. The V gene is TRBV10-2, the J gene TRBJ2-7; weak D call: TRBD1 (8 bases). Trimming removed 3 bases at V and 3 bases at J, with 15 bases between. The CDR3 spans 15 residues. In germline, CDR1 is WSHSY, CDR2 SAAADI.